This T cell receptor beta chain is drawn from a study of blood T cells in healthy people across ages. Study-level findings and limits: No one knew whether donors had CMV, which possibly confounded expanded clonotype changes. Naive T cell percentage by flow cytometry tracked strongly with beta diversity. A roughly linear age-dependent decrease characterized TCR beta diversity per million T cells.

Germline loops: CDR1 SGHAT, CDR2 FQNNGV. V was cut by 5 bases and J by 7 bases, with 15 bases left in between. The CDR3 spans 15 residues. It was with a sample-barcoded 5' primer and a J-beta primer mix that a second PCR of roughly 7 to 11 cycles was run. Each CDR3 protein is one row after TCRdb ran MiXCR on the 5' RACE reads. The table lists about 1,500,000 distinct CDR3 sequences, 28% of them singletons. As for this clonotype: What it binds is not known.

The origin of this receptor is a woman aged 25 to 39 in good health. The sequencing input was blood. The V and J genes are TRBV11-2 and TRBJ1-6; D may be TRBD1 (5 bases). The CDR3 reads CASSTGSRLNSPLHF. The CDR3 DNA sequence: TGTGCCAGCAGCACAGGATCTAGACTCAATTCACCCCTCCACTTT.